The next 8 T cell receptor beta chains were all read from a single sample in a study of blood T cell repertoires in COVID-19. The data were produced by immunoSEQ multiplex PCR, yet TCRdb's version contains in-frame clones alone and is incomplete. The repertoire includes some 30,000 clones, around nine tenths of them detected once, and 4.5% to 5% sits in the top ten. The material sequenced was peripheral blood. These receptors came from a woman in her 70s with active COVID-19.

The chain couples TRBV28 to TRBJ2-2; the D gene is possibly TRBD1 (5 bases). The germline gives CDR1 MDHEN, CDR2 SYDVKM. The CDR3 contains 16 residues. Deletions cut 3 bases from V and 9 bases from J, with 20 bases between. The CDR3 sequence: CASSFSIGRDGRELFF. CDR3 nucleotides: TGTGCCAGCAGTTTCTCAATAGGCAGGGATGGCCGGGAGCTGTTTTTT.

Turning to this clone: The junction does not match germline at one end; this may be a read error. The chain recombines TRBV7-7 with TRBJ2-5, with 9 bases identical to TRBD2. The germline V gene has CDR1 SSHAT and CDR2 FNYEAQ (reference sequence). The CDR3 has 18 amino acids. The chain's CDR3 is CASSLGAGGLRVQETQYF. The CDR3 nucleotides are TGTGCTAGCAGCTTAGGAGCGGGGGGTCTCAGGGTACAAGAGACCCAGTACTTC.

The rearrangement joins TRBV15 to TRBJ2-3; 12 bases are a match to TRBD2. The CDR3 spans 19 residues. Per germline, CDR1 LNHNV and CDR2 YYDKDF (reference sequence). With 3 bases clipped from V and 5 bases from J, the junction kept 15 bases outside the gene matches. The CDR3 region is CATSSRLAGALWAQDTQYF. CDR3 in DNA: TGTGCCACCAGCAGTAGACTAGCGGGGGCCCTGTGGGCACAAGATACGCAGTATTTT.

This chain joins TRBV19 and TRBJ1-2, with D uncertain. Germline values: CDR1 LNHDA, CDR2 SQIVND (reference sequence). The length of the CDR3 is 11 residues. Trimming took off 11 bases at V and 3 bases at J, with 10 bases between the two ends. Here the CDR3 DNA reads TGTGCCGTTCGGTTGGACTATGGCTACACCTTC. This sequence encodes CAVRLDYGYTF.

The V and J genes are TRBV4-2 and TRBJ1-5; a weak D match, TRBD1 (6 bases). Between the trimmed V and J ends, which lost 1 base and 4 bases, there was a span of 8 bases. The CDR3 is 14 amino acids. From germline, CDR1 is LGHNA and CDR2 YNFKEQ. The CDR3 loop is CASSQAQGNQPQHF. The CDR3 DNA sequence: TGTGCCAGCAGCCAAGCACAGGGAAATCAGCCCCAGCATTTT.

The chain links TRBV7-9 to TRBJ2-7; D is uncertain. The CDR3 totals 13 residues. Per germline, CDR1 SEHNR and CDR2 FQNEAQ (reference sequence). Trimming stripped 5 bases from V and 2 bases from J, with 10 bases between. The CDR3 DNA reads TGTGCCAGCAGCGAAGACTGGGCCTACGAGCAGTACTTC. This translates into CASSEDWAYEQYF.

The rearrangement uses TRBV10-1 and TRBJ1-1; 8 bases align to TRBD1. The junction had 5 bases not matched to a gene; V was cut back by 5 bases and J by 3 bases. This CDR3 is built from 14 residues. Germline CDR1 is WNHNN and CDR2 is SYGVQD (reference sequence). Here the CDR3 DNA reads TGCGCCAGCAGTCCGACAGGGGCATACACTGAAGCTTTCTTT. Its protein is CASSPTGAYTEAFF.

The CDR3 spells CATSDSRGQGAQRGNYNEQFF. DNA for the CDR3: TGTGCCACCAGTGATTCGAGGGGACAGGGGGCACAGCGGGGTAACTACAATGAGCAGTTCTTC. The chain couples TRBV24-1 to TRBJ2-1; 12 bases align to TRBD1. The CDR3 spans 21 residues. Germline CDR1 is KGHDR and CDR2 is SFDVKD. The V gene end was trimmed by 2 bases and the J gene end by 3 bases; junction bases not matched to a gene: 16.